The 7 T cell receptor beta chains below come from one sample, sequenced in a study of regulatory T cells in long-lasting Graves disease (dated by TCRdb to about 2021). This specimen's time point label, per the study, means: newly diagnosed GD, antithyroid drugs for less than 3 months. For both TCR sequencing and RNA sequencing, RNA was extracted from PBMCs in TRIzol. The method was multiplex PCR. The sample was run on an Illumina HiSeq 4000. To build TCR beta libraries, CDR3 regions were amplified by Arm-PCR using iRepertoire HTBI primers. The public reads were reprocessed in TCRdb via fastp at Q25 and MiXCR, keeping in-frame beta chains. Entries are consolidated by CDR3 protein sequence, retaining the most common genes and DNA. This sample has 550,000 to 650,000 distinct CDR3 sequences in its table, and roughly a sixth of those were observed once. In total, the top ten clones hold 12% of the sample.

This sample was also put to use in a study of T cells in Graves' hyperthyroidism and ophthalmopathy.

Source: peripheral blood mononuclear cells (PBMCs), taken at new diagnosis, from a patient treated with antithyroid drugs. The receptors were sampled from a man between 18 and 35 years old with Graves disease. Donor details come from another sample of the same person, matched by shared clones.

There are many counts of this clonotype. The chain uses TRBV20-1 and TRBJ2-1; 7 bases are a match to TRBD1. With V trimmed by 6 bases and J by 8 bases, 7 bases remained unmatched. CDR3 length: 12 amino acids. The germline V gene has CDR1 DFQATT and CDR2 SNEGSKA (reference sequence). CDR3 residues: CSATTQGDEQFF. CDR3 sequence (DNA): TGCAGTGCAACCACGCAGGGGGATGAGCAGTTCTTC.

In the case of this clonotype: A read error may explain this, as a much larger clone is one base away. The V gene is TRBV20-1, the J gene TRBJ2-1; the D gene is possibly TRBD2 (5 bases). This CDR3 contains 11 residues. Looked up from germline, CDR1 is DFQATT and CDR2 is SNEGSKA (reference sequence). This chain's CDR3 is CGATSYNEQFF. The CDR3, as DNA: TGCGGTGCTACTAGTTACAATGAGCAGTTCTTC.

This clonotype was seen at least ten times. V gene TRBV11-2 combines with J gene TRBJ2-1; 9 nucleotides match TRBD2. Germline CDR1 SGHAT, CDR2 FQNNGV. V lost 4 bases, J lost 4 bases, and 5 bases stayed unmatched. CDR3 size: 15 residues. The CDR3 protein is CASSYGTSQYNEQFF. For the CDR3, the DNA is TGTGCCAGCAGCTACGGGACTAGCCAATACAATGAGCAGTTCTTC.

At least ten counts were recorded for this clonotype. The rearrangement links TRBV28 to TRBJ1-5, with a tentative D call TRBD1 (6 bases). This CDR3 has 16 amino acids. Germline CDR1 and CDR2: MDHEN and SYDVKM. The V end lost 6 bases, the J end lost 1 base, and 16 bases lay between the germline ends. This chain's CDR3 is CASSLLTGRSNQPQHF. The CDR3, as DNA: TGTGCCAGCAGCTTACTTACAGGGAGGAGCAATCAGCCCCAGCATTTT.

The chain is built from TRBV10-3 and TRBJ1-1; 8 bases are shared with TRBD1. The ends lost 2 bases at V and 1 base at J; junction bases unmatched: 6. Germline V gene lookup returns CDR1 ENHRY and CDR2 SYGVKD. The CDR3 is made up of 16 amino acids. The CDR3 DNA reads TGTGCCATCAGTGAGCGGGATGGACAGGGGAACACTGAAGCTTTCTTT. Translation gives CAISERDGQGNTEAFF.

This clonotype was detected ten times or more. The chain uses TRBV11-3 and TRBJ2-3; D is possibly TRBD2 (6 bases). The CDR3 is made up of 12 amino acids. V dropped 5 bases and J dropped 9 bases, with 12 bases sitting between them. Germline V gives CDR1 SGHNT, CDR2 YENEEA. The CDR3 is CASSPLAETQYF. For the CDR3, the DNA is TGTGCCAGCAGCCCCTTAGCGGAAACGCAGTATTTT. The whole variable domain, remainder taken from reference TRBV11-3 and TRBJ2-3, is EAGVVQSPRYKIIEKKQPVAFWCNPISGHNTLYWYLQNLGQGPELLIRYENEEAVDDSQLPKDRFSAERLKGVDSTLKIQPAELGDSAVYLCASSPLAETQYFGPGTRLTVL.

Many counts were recorded for this clonotype. CDR3 amino acids: CASSDTVQETQYF. The CDR3 nucleotides read TGTGCCAGCAGTGATACCGTTCAAGAGACCCAGTACTTC. This sequence joins TRBV27 and TRBJ2-5; the D is unclear. CDR3 size: 13 residues. Looked up from germline, CDR1 is MNHEY and CDR2 is SMNVEV (reference sequence). V lost 5 bases and J lost 2, with 9 bases in between.